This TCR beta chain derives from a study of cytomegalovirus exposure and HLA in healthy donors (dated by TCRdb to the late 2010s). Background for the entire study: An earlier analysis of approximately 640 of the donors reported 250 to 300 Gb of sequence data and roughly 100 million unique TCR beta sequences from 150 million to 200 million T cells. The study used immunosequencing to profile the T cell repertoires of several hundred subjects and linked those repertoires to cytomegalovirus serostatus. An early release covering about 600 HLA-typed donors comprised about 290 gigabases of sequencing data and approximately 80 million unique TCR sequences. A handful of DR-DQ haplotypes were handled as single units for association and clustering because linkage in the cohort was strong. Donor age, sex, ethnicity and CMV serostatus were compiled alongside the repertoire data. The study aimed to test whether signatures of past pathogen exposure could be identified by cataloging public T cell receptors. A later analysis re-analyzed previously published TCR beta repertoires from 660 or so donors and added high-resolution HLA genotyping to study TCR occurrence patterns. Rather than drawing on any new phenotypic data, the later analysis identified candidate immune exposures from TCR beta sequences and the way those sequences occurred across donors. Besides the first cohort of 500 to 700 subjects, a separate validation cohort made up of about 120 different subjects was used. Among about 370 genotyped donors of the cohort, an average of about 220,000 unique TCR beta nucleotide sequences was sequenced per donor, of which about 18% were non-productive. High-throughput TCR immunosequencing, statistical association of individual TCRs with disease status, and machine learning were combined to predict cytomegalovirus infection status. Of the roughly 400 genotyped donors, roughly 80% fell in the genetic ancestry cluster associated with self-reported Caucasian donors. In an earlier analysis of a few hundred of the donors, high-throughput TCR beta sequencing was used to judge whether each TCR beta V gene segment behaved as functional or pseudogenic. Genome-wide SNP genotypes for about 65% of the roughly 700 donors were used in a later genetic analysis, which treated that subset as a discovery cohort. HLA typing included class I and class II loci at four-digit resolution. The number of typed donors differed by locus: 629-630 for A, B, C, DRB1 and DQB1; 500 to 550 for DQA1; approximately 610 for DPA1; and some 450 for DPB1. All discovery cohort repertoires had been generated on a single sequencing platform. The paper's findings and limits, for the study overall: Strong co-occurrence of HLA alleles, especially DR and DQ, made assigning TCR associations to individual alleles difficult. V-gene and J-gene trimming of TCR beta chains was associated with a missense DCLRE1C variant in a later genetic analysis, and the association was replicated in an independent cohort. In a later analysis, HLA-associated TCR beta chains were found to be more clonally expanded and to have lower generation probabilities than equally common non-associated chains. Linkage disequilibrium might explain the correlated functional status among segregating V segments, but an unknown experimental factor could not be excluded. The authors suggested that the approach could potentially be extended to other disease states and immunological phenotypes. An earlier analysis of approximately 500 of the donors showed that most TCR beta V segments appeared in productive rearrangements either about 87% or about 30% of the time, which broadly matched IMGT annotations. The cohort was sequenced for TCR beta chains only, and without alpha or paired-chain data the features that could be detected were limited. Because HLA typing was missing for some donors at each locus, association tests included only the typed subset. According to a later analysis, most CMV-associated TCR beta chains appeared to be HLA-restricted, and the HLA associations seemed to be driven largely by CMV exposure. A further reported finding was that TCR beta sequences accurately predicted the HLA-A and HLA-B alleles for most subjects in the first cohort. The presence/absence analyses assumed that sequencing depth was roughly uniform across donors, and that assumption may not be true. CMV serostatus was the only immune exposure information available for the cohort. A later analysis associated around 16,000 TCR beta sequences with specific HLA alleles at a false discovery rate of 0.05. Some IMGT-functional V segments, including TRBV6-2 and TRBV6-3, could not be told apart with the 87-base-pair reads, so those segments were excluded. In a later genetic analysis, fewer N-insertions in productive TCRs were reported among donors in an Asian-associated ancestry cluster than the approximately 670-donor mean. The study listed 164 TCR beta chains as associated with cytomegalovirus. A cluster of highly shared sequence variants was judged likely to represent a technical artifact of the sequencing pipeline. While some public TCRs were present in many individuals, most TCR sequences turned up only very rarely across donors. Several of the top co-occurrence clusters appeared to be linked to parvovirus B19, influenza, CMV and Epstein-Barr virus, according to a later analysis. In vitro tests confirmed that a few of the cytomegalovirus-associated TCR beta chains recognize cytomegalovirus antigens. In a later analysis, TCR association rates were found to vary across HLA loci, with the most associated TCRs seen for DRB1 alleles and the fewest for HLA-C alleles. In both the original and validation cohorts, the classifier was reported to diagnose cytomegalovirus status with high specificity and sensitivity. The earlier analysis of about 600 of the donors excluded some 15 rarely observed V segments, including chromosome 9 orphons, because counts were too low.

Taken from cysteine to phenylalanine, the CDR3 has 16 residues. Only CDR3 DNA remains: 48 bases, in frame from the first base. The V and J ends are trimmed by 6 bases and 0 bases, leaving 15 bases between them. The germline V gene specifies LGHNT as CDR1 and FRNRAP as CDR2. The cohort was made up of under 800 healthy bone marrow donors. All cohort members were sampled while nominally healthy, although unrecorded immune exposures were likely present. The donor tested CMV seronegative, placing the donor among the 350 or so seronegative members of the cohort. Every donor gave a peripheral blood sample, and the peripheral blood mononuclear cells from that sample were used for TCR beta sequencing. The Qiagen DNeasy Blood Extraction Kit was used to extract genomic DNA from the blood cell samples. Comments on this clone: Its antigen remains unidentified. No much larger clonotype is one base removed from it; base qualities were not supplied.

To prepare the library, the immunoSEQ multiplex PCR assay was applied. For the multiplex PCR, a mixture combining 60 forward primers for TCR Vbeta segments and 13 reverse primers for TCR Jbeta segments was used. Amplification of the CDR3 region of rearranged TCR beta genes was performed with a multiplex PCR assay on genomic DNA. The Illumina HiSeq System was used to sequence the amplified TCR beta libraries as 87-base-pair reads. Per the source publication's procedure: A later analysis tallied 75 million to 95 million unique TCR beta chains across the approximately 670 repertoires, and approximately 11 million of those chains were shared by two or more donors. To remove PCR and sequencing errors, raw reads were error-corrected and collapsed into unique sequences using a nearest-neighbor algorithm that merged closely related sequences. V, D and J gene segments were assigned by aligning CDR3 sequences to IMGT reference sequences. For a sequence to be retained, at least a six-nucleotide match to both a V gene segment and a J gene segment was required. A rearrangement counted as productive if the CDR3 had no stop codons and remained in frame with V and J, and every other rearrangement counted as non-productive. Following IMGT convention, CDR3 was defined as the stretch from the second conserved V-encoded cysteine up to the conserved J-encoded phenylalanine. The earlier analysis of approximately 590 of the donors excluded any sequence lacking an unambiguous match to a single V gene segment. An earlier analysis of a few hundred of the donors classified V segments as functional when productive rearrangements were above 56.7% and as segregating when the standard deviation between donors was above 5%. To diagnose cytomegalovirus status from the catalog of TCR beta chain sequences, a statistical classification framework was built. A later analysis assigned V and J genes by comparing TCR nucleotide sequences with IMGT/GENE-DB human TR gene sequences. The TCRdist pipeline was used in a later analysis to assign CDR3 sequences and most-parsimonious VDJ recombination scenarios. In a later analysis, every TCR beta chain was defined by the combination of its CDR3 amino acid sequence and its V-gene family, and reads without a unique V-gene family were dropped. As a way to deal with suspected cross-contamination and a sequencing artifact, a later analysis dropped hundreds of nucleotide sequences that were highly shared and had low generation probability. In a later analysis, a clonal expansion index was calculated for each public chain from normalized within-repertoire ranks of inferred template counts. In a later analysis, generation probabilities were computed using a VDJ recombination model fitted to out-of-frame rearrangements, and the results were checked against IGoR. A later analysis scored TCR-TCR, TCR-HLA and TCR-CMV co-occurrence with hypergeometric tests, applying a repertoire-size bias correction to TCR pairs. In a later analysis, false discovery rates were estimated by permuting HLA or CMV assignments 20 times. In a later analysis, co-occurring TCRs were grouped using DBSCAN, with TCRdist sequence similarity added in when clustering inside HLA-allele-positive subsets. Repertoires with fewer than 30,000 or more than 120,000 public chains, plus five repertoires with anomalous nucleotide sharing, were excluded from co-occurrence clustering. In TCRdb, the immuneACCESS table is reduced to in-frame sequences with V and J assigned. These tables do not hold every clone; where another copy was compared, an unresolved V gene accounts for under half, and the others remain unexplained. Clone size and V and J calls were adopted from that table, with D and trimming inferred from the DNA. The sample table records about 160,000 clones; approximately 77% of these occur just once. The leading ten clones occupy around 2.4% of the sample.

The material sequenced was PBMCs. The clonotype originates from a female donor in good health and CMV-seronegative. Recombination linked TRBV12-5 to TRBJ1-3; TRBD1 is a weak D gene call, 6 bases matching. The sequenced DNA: TGTGCTAGTGGGCTGACAGGACTCAGCTCTGGAAACACCATATATTTT. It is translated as CASGLTGLSSGNTIYF.